Each of the 18 T cell receptor beta chains below was sequenced from the same sample in a study of OX40 agonist ivuxolimab in advanced cancers. Clones were read by immunoSEQ multiplex PCR, and TCRdb kept only the in-frame ones, dropping some. The sample has 77,000 or so clones; over 85% are singletons. The specimen comprised CD4+ or CD8+ T cells sorted from blood, sampled in a trial of the OX40 agonist ivuxolimab. The receptors here all came from an adult with an advanced solid tumor such as melanoma, head and neck, liver or kidney cancer.

The chain recombines TRBV2 with TRBJ2-1; TRBD2 agrees at 8 bases. J was trimmed by 0 bases and V by 6 bases; bases with no gene match: 7. CDR3 length equals 16 residues. Germline-derived CDR1 and CDR2 are SNHLY and FYNNEI. This CDR3 reads CASRNQRESSYNEQFF. The CDR3 DNA reads as TGTGCCAGCAGGAACCAGCGGGAGAGCTCCTACAATGAGCAGTTCTTC.

The chain combines TRBV11-2 with TRBJ1-3; D possibly corresponds to TRBD1 (6 bases). Germline assignment: CDR1 SGHAT and CDR2 FQNNGV. The CDR3 consists of 14 residues. With 7 bases removed from V and 3 bases from J, the gap between germline ends came to 13 bases. The CDR3 nucleotides read TGTGCCAGCACCGAACAGGGTAGTGGAAACACCATATATTTT. This gives the protein CASTEQGSGNTIYF. Full variable domain (remainder filled in from reference TRBV11-2 and TRBJ1-3): EAGVAQSPRYKIIEKRQSVAFWCNPISGHATLYWYQQILGQGPKLLIQFQNNGVVDDSQLPKDRFSAERLKGVDSTLKIQPAKLEDSAVYLCASTEQGSGNTIYFGEGSWLTVV.

The genes are TRBV18 and TRBJ1-2; D remains unclear. Germline CDR1 KGHSH, CDR2 LQKENI. There are 11 residues in the CDR3. V gave up 3 bases and J gave up 7 bases, with 6 bases separating them. The CDR3 loop is CASSPLGGYTF. DNA for the CDR3: TGTGCCAGCTCACCGCTGGGTGGCTACACCTTC.

Concerning this clone itself: Its ends do not fully match the called genes, so a read error is possible. This chain joins TRBV7-2 and TRBJ2-5; 9 bases fit TRBD2. CDR1 and CDR2 (germline): SGHTA, FQGNSA. The CDR3 extends over 16 amino acids. In DNA, the CDR3 is TGTGCCGGCAGCCTCTATTTTAGCGGGAGCGGCGAGACCCAGTACTTC. This sequence encodes CAGSLYFSGSGETQYF.

The chain uses TRBV5-6 and TRBJ1-3; D remains unclear. Germline V gene lookup returns CDR1 SGHDT and CDR2 YYEEEE. CDR3 length: 14 residues. The ends were cut back, 2 bases at V and 4 bases at J, with 10 bases in the middle. CDR3 amino acids: CASSFAGAGNTIYF. CDR3 coding DNA: TGTGCCAGCAGCTTCGCGGGCGCCGGAAACACCATATATTTT.

The rearrangement joins TRBV28 to TRBJ1-2; 9 positions agree with TRBD1. Trimming at V came to 5 bases and at J to 7 bases, leaving 2 bases not matched to a gene. Germline V gene data show CDR1 as MDHEN and CDR2 as SYDVKM. The length of the CDR3 is 12 residues. The CDR3 coding sequence is TGTGCCAGCAGTAACAGGGGGCCTGGCTACACCTTC. Translated: CASSNRGPGYTF.

This sequence joins TRBV18 and TRBJ1-5; TRBD1 agrees at 8 bases. The CDR3 runs to 15 residues. Trimming at V came to 3 bases and at J to 0 bases, leaving 1 base not matched to a gene. Per germline, CDR1 KGHSH and CDR2 LQKENI. CDR3 loop: CASSPGQVSNQPQHF. CDR3 DNA sequence: TGTGCCAGCTCACCGGGACAGGTTAGCAATCAGCCCCAGCATTTT.

This chain links TRBV5-4 with TRBJ1-4; D not certain. Germline-derived CDR1 and CDR2 are SGHNT and YYREEE (reference sequence). The length of the CDR3 is 12 residues. With 7 bases removed from V and 7 bases from J, the gap between germline ends came to 11 bases. CDR3 region: CASVWTGEKLFF. The CDR3 DNA is TGTGCCAGCGTCTGGACGGGTGAAAAACTGTTTTTT. The variable domain in full, completed from reference TRBV5-4 and TRBJ1-4, reads ETGVTQSPTHLIKTRGQQVTLRCSSQSGHNTVSWYQQALGQGPQFIFQYYREEENGRGNFPPRFSGLQFPNYSSELNVNALELDDSALYLCASVWTGEKLFFGSGTQLSVL.

The chain combines TRBV5-1 with TRBJ2-5; 8 bases fit TRBD2. The germline V gene has CDR1 SGHRS and CDR2 YFSETQ. Germline trimming cut 3 bases from V and 2 bases from J; bases unmatched to any gene: 6. This CDR3 has 15 amino acids. Written as DNA, the CDR3 is TGCGCCAGCAGCTCCCAAGCGGGGGCTCAAGAGACCCAGTACTTC. This codes for CASSSQAGAQETQYF.

The DNA for the CDR3 is TGTGCCAGCAGGGGACAGGGGGTAAATGAGCAGTTCTTC. Its protein product is CASRGQGVNEQFF. The rearrangement uses TRBV6-4 and TRBJ2-1; TRBD1 matches at 11 bases. The germline gives CDR1 MRHNA, CDR2 SNTAGT. The CDR3 loop spans 13 amino acids. V shed 6 bases and J 7 bases; nucleotides not matched to a gene: 2.

The J gene is TRBJ1-5, the V gene TRBV7-8, with a possible D match to TRBD1 (6 bases). Germline values: CDR1 SGHVS, CDR2 FQNEAQ. V dropped 5 bases and J dropped 3 bases, with 11 bases sitting between them. The CDR3 has 14 residues. The DNA of the CDR3 is TGTGCCAGCAGCCTTGGACAGTTCAATCAGCCCCAGCATTTT. Translated, it gives CASSLGQFNQPQHF. Variable domain in full (rest from reference TRBV7-8 and TRBJ1-5): GAGVSQSPRYKVAKRGQDVALRCDPISGHVSLFWYQQALGQGPEFLTYFQNEAQLDKSGLPSDRFFAERPEGSVSTLKIQRTQQEDSAVYLCASSLGQFNQPQHFGDGTRLSIL.

The chain uses TRBV6-6 and TRBJ1-2, with 9 bases fitting TRBD1. The CDR3 consists of 14 residues. Germline values: CDR1 MNHNY, CDR2 SVGAGI (reference sequence). J gave up 3 bases and V 6 bases, and 5 bases lay outside the gene matches. CDR3 protein: CASSNRGPYYGYTF. CDR3 coding DNA: TGTGCCAGCAGCAACAGGGGGCCTTACTATGGCTACACCTTC.

This clone was recorded only once. The chain combines TRBV19 with TRBJ2-1, with 11 bases identical to TRBD2. This CDR3 has 15 amino acids. V dropped 9 bases and J dropped 9; count of bases not matched to a gene: 13. Germline V CDR1 and CDR2: LNHDA, SQIVND (reference sequence). The CDR3: CARSLTSGSACEQFF. CDR3 in DNA: TGTGCCAGATCTCTAACTAGCGGGAGTGCTTGTGAGCAGTTCTTC. Full variable domain (missing parts from reference TRBV19 and TRBJ2-1): DGGITQSPKYLFRKEGQNVTLSCEQNLNHDAMYWYRQDPGQGLRLIYYSQIVNDFQKGDIAEGYSVSREKKESFPLTVTSAQKNPTAFYLCARSLTSGSACEQFFGPGTRLTVL.

The chain joins TRBV9 to TRBJ1-1; D possibly corresponds to TRBD1 (5 bases). The CDR3 is 14 amino acids. CDR1 is SGDLS and CDR2 is YYNGEE in the germline V gene. V was trimmed by 0 bases and J by 1 base, leaving 7 bases between them. The DNA for the CDR3 is TGTGCCAGCAGCGTAGCCCAGGGGAACACTGAAGCTTTCTTT. Protein sequence: CASSVAQGNTEAFF. The full variable domain, with the rest looked up from reference TRBV9 and TRBJ1-1, is DSGVTQTPKHLITATGQRVTLRCSPRSGDLSVYWYQQSLDQGLQFLIQYYNGEERAKGNILERFSAQQFPDLHSELNLSSLELGDSALYFCASSVAQGNTEAFFGQGTRLTVV.

The V and J genes are TRBV27 and TRBJ2-7; TRBD1 might be the D (6 bases). V lost 4 bases to trimming and J lost 2 bases, with 12 bases between them. Per germline, CDR1 MNHEY and CDR2 SMNVEV (reference sequence). The CDR3 has 14 amino acids. The CDR3 DNA follows: TGTGCCAGCAGTTCAGGCAGGGGAGCCTACGAGCAGTACTTC. Translating gives CASSSGRGAYEQYF.

The chain is built from TRBV9 and TRBJ2-2, with unresolved D. CDR1 and CDR2 (germline): SGDLS, YYNGEE. The CDR3 contains 15 residues. Deletions cut 0 bases from V and 6 bases from J, with 12 bases between. CDR3 region: CASSVALGLAGELFF. The CDR3 DNA sequence: TGTGCCAGCAGCGTAGCTCTCGGGCTAGCCGGGGAGCTGTTTTTT.

This rearrangement joins TRBV29-1 to TRBJ2-2; 8 positions agree with TRBD2. This CDR3 region has 12 residues. V was clipped by 5 bases and J by 6 bases; unmatched bases: 2. Per germline, CDR1 SQVTM and CDR2 ANQGSEA. The DNA of the CDR3 is TGCAGCGTTTCGGGGGGGCCCGGGGAGCTGTTTTTT. Its translation is CSVSGGPGELFF.

V gene TRBV2 combines with J gene TRBJ1-1; D might be TRBD1 (5 bases). Looked up from germline, CDR1 is SNHLY and CDR2 is FYNNEI. The CDR3 runs to 13 residues. V lost 7 bases and J 3 bases, leaving 12 bases between the germline ends. The chain's CDR3 is CASISWGDTEAFF. CDR3 nucleotides: TGTGCCAGCATTTCTTGGGGGGACACTGAAGCTTTCTTT.